These 28 T cell receptor beta chains were all obtained from the same sample, sequenced in a study of T-cell reconstitution after alpha-beta-depleted transplantation in children. Preparation of the TCRbeta library involved a method that used unique molecular identifiers. TCRdb independently ran MiXCR on the PCR reads; one entry per CDR3 protein. The sample records around 500,000 distinct CDR3 sequences, about an eighth being singletons. Here the sequenced sample was PBMCs from the stem cell graft donor, taken from the stem cell graft. The receptor set was obtained from a human donor who donated a stem cell graft to a child with combined immunodeficiency.

This clonotype has only a few counts. The V gene is TRBV12-3 or TRBV12-4, the J gene TRBJ1-3; the D gene is possibly TRBD1 (6 bases). The germline V and J ends were trimmed by 7 bases and 4 bases, with 8 bases remaining between them. The CDR3 extends over 12 amino acids. The CDR3 here is CASMGAGNTIYF. Written as DNA, the CDR3 is TGTGCCAGCATGGGGGCCGGAAACACCATATATTTT.

This clonotype showed up many times. The chain employs TRBV12-3 or TRBV12-4 and TRBJ2-1, with 8 bases identical to TRBD2. The J segment lost 4 bases and the V segment lost 6 bases, leaving 5 bases of the junction unmatched. The CDR3 is 14 amino acids. The CDR3 nucleotides are TGTGCCAGCAGCCCGAGCGGGAGTTACAATGAGCAGTTCTTC. Its protein is CASSPSGSYNEQFF.

V gene TRBV5-1 combines with J gene TRBJ2-7, with 7 nucleotides matching TRBD2. CDR1 is SGHRS and CDR2 is YFSETQ in the germline V gene. The CDR3 is made up of 14 amino acids. The ends lost 4 bases at V and 2 bases at J; junction bases unmatched: 6. DNA for the CDR3: TGCGCCAGCAGCGCCCGCGGGGGAACCTACGAGCAGTACTTC. This sequence encodes CASSARGGTYEQYF.

There are many counts of this clonotype. This chain uses TRBV6-1 with TRBJ2-1, with 7 bases identical to TRBD1. The CDR3 is 15 residues long. Per the germline V gene, CDR1 is MNHNS and CDR2 is SASEGT. V shed 8 bases and J 0 bases; nucleotides not matched to a gene: 7. The CDR3 protein is CASGTGVSSYNEQFF. The CDR3 DNA reads TGTGCCAGCGGAACAGGGGTTAGCTCCTACAATGAGCAGTTCTTC.

This clonotype was seen at least ten times. The V gene is TRBV7-6, the J gene TRBJ2-1, with unresolved D. The germline V gene encodes CDR1 SGHVS and CDR2 FNYEAQ. Trimming left V 1 base short and J 12 bases short, with 19 bases between. This CDR3 has 15 amino acids. CDR3 protein: CASSLGPSSTMGQFF. The DNA of the CDR3 is TGTGCCAGCAGCTTAGGACCCTCCTCAACAATGGGGCAGTTCTTC.

This clonotype has just a few counts. V usage is TRBV12-3 or TRBV12-4 and J usage is TRBJ2-1, with D possibly being TRBD2 (6 bases). This CDR3 is 15 amino acids long. V gave up 6 bases and J gave up 8 bases, with 20 bases separating them. The DNA of the CDR3 is TGTGCCAGCAGCGATTCCGGGAGTCGAGTCCATGAGCAGTTCTTC. It translates to CASSDSGSRVHEQFF.

About this clonotype itself: Germline and junction disagree at one end, which may indicate a read error. The chain couples TRBV12-3 or TRBV12-4 to TRBJ2-3, with a weak D call TRBD1 (6 bases). This CDR3 region has 15 residues. The CDR3 loop reads CASSLATGITVTQYF. The CDR3 region has the DNA TGTGCCAGCAGTTTAGCGACAGGCATCACAGTTACGCAGTATTTT.

The rearrangement uses TRBV24-1 and TRBJ1-6; D possibly corresponds to TRBD1 (6 bases). The CDR3 is 17 amino acids. Trimming took 0 bases from V and 9 from J, leaving 17 bases between them. Germline values: CDR1 KGHDR, CDR2 SFDVKD. In nucleotides, the CDR3 is TGTGCCACCAGTGATTTGGCTACAGGGTTGGGCGGTTCACCCCTCCACTTT. The encoded protein is CATSDLATGLGGSPLHF.

This clonotype was recorded a few times. This sequence joins TRBV7-9 and TRBJ2-5, with D perhaps matching TRBD1 (6 bases). Germline CDR1 is SEHNR and CDR2 is FQNEAQ (reference sequence). The V end was cut by 5 bases, the J end by 7 bases, with 23 bases between. CDR3 size: 16 residues. The CDR3 is CASSTRSWTARRTQYF. Here the CDR3 DNA reads TGTGCCAGCAGCACCCGATCATGGACAGCCCGGCGGACCCAGTACTTC.

The rearrangement uses TRBV28 and TRBJ2-7; D is possibly TRBD2 (5 bases). Trimming cost V 4 bases and J 5 bases, with 9 bases left between them. The V gene's germline CDR1 is MDHEN and CDR2 SYDVKM. CDR3 size: 12 residues. This CDR3 reads CASSSGGHEQYF. Here the CDR3 DNA reads TGTGCCAGCAGTTCCGGCGGGCACGAGCAGTACTTC. Combining the CDR3 with reference TRBV28 and TRBJ2-7 gives the whole variable domain DVKVTQSSRYLVKRTGEKVFLECVQDMDHENMFWYRQDPGLGLRLIYFSYDVKMKEKGDIPEGYSVSREKKERFSLILESASTNQTSMYLCASSSGGHEQYFGPGTRLTVT.

This clonotype was seen repeatedly, ten times or more. The gene calls are TRBV5-6 and TRBJ2-6; D is possibly TRBD1 (6 bases). Germline CDR1 and CDR2: SGHDT and YYEEEE. This CDR3 has 16 residues. Trimming took off 5 bases at V and 0 bases at J, with 12 bases between the two ends. CDR3: CASSRTAVSGANVLTF. Here the CDR3 DNA reads TGTGCCAGCAGTCGGACAGCTGTCTCTGGGGCCAACGTCCTGACTTTC.

This clonotype was seen repeatedly, ten times or more. DNA for the CDR3: TGCGCCAGCAGCTTGGCCCACCTTACAGGGGGCCCACAAGAGACCCAGTACTTC. It encodes CASSLAHLTGGPQETQYF. The rearrangement links TRBV5-1 to TRBJ2-5, with 9 bases that match TRBD1. Germline V CDR1 and CDR2: SGHRS, YFSETQ. V shed 0 bases, J shed 2 bases, and the junction held 11 bases outside the gene matches. The CDR3 consists of 18 residues.

V usage is TRBV7-9 and J usage is TRBJ2-7; D gene uncertain. Germline loops: CDR1 SEHNR, CDR2 FQNEAQ (reference sequence). This CDR3 has 16 residues. Between the trimmed V and J ends, which lost 2 bases and 1 base, there was a span of 15 bases. The CDR3 nucleotides read TGTGCCAGCAGCTTACAAGGGTTCGTCCTATCCTACGAGCAGTACTTC. This translates into CASSLQGFVLSYEQYF.

This clonotype was picked up many times. The CDR3, as DNA: TGTGCCAGCAGGGGACAGGGAGACTATGGCTACACCTTC. As protein: CASRGQGDYGYTF. The chain recombines TRBV14 with TRBJ1-2; 9 nucleotides line up with TRBD1. Germline trimming cut 6 bases from V and 3 bases from J; bases unmatched to any gene: 2. Germline CDR1 SGHDN, CDR2 FVKESK. The CDR3 consists of 13 residues.

This clonotype was seen ten or more times. The chain is built from TRBV27 and TRBJ2-3; D might be TRBD2 (5 bases). The CDR3 consists of 14 residues. Germline values: CDR1 MNHEY, CDR2 SMNVEV (reference sequence). V was clipped by 7 bases and J by 0 bases, with 11 bases between them. In DNA form, the CDR3 reads TGTGCCAGCAAGGCCGGGGTCAGCACAGATACGCAGTATTTT. Its protein product is CASKAGVSTDTQYF.

The chain joins TRBV6-1 to TRBJ2-1; 10 bases agree with TRBD1. V dropped 8 bases and J dropped 5; count of bases not matched to a gene: 3. The germline V gene encodes CDR1 MNHNS and CDR2 SASEGT. CDR3 length equals 13 residues. In DNA form, the CDR3 reads TGTGCCAGCGGGGACAGGGGCCACAATGAGCAGTTCTTC. Translating it yields CASGDRGHNEQFF.

This clonotype was detected ten times or more. V usage is TRBV20-1 and J usage is TRBJ2-4, with a possible D match to TRBD2 (5 bases). The germline V gene encodes CDR1 DFQATT and CDR2 SNEGSKA (reference sequence). V dropped 0 bases and J dropped 5 bases, with 17 bases sitting between them. This CDR3 has 16 residues. Written as DNA, the CDR3 is TGCAGTGCTAGAGATGGGCTAGCCGGAGTGGAAAACATTCAGTACTTC. Translation gives CSARDGLAGVENIQYF.

This rearrangement joins TRBV6-1 to TRBJ1-1; D not resolved. The germline V and J ends were trimmed by 6 bases and 2 bases, with 10 bases remaining between them. The CDR3 is made up of 13 amino acids. Germline CDR1 is MNHNS and CDR2 is SASEGT. The CDR3 coding sequence is TGTGCCAGCAGGCACACGGACAACACTGAAGCTTTCTTT. Translation: CASRHTDNTEAFF.

This clonotype was detected only a few times. The chain is built from TRBV4-2 and TRBJ2-3; 9 positions match TRBD2. CDR3 length: 16 residues. V was clipped by 1 base and J by 4 bases; unmatched bases: 6. Germline assignment: CDR1 LGHNA and CDR2 YNFKEQ. CDR3 nucleotides: TGTGCCAGCAGCCAAGGTGCCAGCGGGAGGTCAGATACGCAGTATTTT. It yields the protein CASSQGASGRSDTQYF.

This clonotype occurred many times. This chain connects TRBV20-1 to TRBJ2-5; 14 positions agree with TRBD2. There are 15 residues in the CDR3. Per germline, CDR1 DFQATT and CDR2 SNEGSKA (reference sequence). J lost 2 bases, V lost 6 bases, and 5 bases had no gene match. CDR3 protein: CSARLAGGRQETQYF. CDR3 nucleotide sequence: TGCAGTGCAAGACTAGCGGGGGGGCGTCAAGAGACCCAGTACTTC.

This clonotype was seen ten or more times. The chain couples TRBV6-5 to TRBJ2-1; no firm D call. Germline CDR1 reads MNHEY; CDR2 reads SVGAGI. The length of the CDR3 is 13 residues. V lost 8 bases, J lost 4 bases, and 12 bases lay in between. The CDR3 sequence: CASGFGVYNEQFF. In DNA form, the CDR3 reads TGTGCCAGCGGTTTCGGAGTTTACAATGAGCAGTTCTTC.

This clonotype occurred many times. The chain uses TRBV29-1 and TRBJ2-2, with D unclear. Germline loops: CDR1 SQVTM, CDR2 ANQGSEA. There are 13 residues in the CDR3. V was clipped by 3 bases and J by 1 base, with 6 bases between them. As DNA, the CDR3 is TGCAGCGTTGATTCAGGGAACACCGGGGAGCTGTTTTTT. Its translation is CSVDSGNTGELFF.

This clonotype was detected ten times or more. The V call is TRBV30, the J call TRBJ2-1; TRBD2 aligns across 7 bases. This CDR3 has 15 residues. V was pared by 2 bases and J by 6 bases, with 10 bases of the junction left unmatched. Germline loops: CDR1 GTSNPN, CDR2 SVGIG (reference sequence). Here the CDR3 reads CAWSTLRERGNEQFF. Written as DNA, the CDR3 is TGTGCCTGGAGTACCTTGCGGGAGAGGGGCAATGAGCAGTTCTTC.

With regard to this clonotype: A much larger clone differs by one base, so this may be a read error. The rearrangement joins TRBV7-2 to TRBJ2-7; 9 bases align to TRBD1. V was pared by 5 bases and J by 2 bases, with 4 bases of the junction left unmatched. Germline lookup yields CDR1 SGHTA and CDR2 FQGNSA. The CDR3 totals 14 residues. In DNA, the CDR3 is TGTGCCAGCAGCCCCTGGGACAGGGCCTACGAGCAGTACTTC. Translating gives CASSPWDRAYEQYF.

The table lists this clonotype with a few counts. The chain joins TRBV7-6 to TRBJ2-1, with 8 bases matching TRBD2. This CDR3 contains 17 residues. Germline CDR1 reads SGHVS; CDR2 reads FNYEAQ. The V gene end was trimmed by 4 bases and the J gene end by 8 bases; junction bases not matched to a gene: 16. This CDR3 reads CASSSSGAGGIPDEQFF. As DNA, the CDR3 is TGTGCCAGCAGCTCCTCGGGTGCGGGGGGAATTCCTGATGAGCAGTTCTTC.

This clonotype was picked up a small number of times. The gene calls are TRBV5-1 and TRBJ2-7; the D gene is possibly TRBD2 (5 bases). Trimming shortened V by 3 bases and J by 7 bases, and 17 bases separated the two germline ends. In germline, CDR1 is SGHRS, CDR2 YFSETQ. The CDR3 is made up of 14 amino acids. The CDR3 DNA follows: TGCGCCAGCAGCTCCGCCTCCGAGACGGGGGAGCAGTACTTC. This gives the protein CASSSASETGEQYF. Variable domain in full (rest from reference TRBV5-1 and TRBJ2-7): KAGVTQTPRYLIKTRGQQVTLSCSPISGHRSVSWYQQTPGQGLQFLFEYFSETQRNKGNFPGRFSGRQFSNSRSEMNVSTLELGDSALYLCASSSASETGEQYFGPGTRLTVT.

The chain uses TRBV4-2 and TRBJ2-5, with TRBD1 identical over 9 bases. The V and J ends lost 3 bases and 5 bases, in that order; junction bases with no gene match: 13. CDR1 is LGHNA and CDR2 is YNFKEQ in the germline V gene. CDR3 length equals 17 residues. The CDR3 is CASSHSRDRGSGETQYF. CDR3 in DNA: TGTGCCAGCAGCCATTCCCGAGACAGGGGGAGTGGGGAGACCCAGTACTTC.

To note about this clonotype: The conserved closing phenylalanine or tryptophan is absent in this CDR3, likely reflecting a read error. The genes are TRBV3-1 and TRBJ1-5; D is uncertain. Trimming stripped 0 bases from V and 6 bases from J, with 6 bases between. The germline gives CDR1 LGHDT, CDR2 YNNKEL (reference sequence). CDR3 size: 13 residues. CDR3 amino acids: CASSQDRSQPQHS. In nucleotides, the CDR3 is TGTGCCAGCAGCCAAGATCGGAGTCAGCCCCAGCATTCT.